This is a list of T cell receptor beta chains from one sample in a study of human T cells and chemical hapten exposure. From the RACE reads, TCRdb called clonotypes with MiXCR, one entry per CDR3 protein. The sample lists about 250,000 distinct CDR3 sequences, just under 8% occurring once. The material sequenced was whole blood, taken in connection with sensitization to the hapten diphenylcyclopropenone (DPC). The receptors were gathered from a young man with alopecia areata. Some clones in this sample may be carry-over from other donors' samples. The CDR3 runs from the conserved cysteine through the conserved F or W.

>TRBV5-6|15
CASSHRVDSNQPQHF
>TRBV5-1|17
CASKASPAGGLTDTQYF
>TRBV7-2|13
CASSRDREETQYF
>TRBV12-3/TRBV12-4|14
CASSEDGRLETQYF
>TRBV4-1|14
CASSPGVWKETQYF
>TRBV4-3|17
CASSQGMWTATKNIQYF
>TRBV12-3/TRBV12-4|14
CASSFGTGKETQYF
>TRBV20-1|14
CSAHKTSGQETQYF
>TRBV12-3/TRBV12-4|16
CASSFRRGLASDTQYF
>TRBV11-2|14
CASSLIGGRDTQYF
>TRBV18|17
CASSPPISGAIYNEQFF
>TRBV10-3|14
CAISGGAENTEAFF
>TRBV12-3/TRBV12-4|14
CASRLTGGLGGYTF
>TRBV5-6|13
CASSFKSTTEAFF
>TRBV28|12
CASSFAVYEQNF
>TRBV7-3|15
CASSLRPGKGAPLHF
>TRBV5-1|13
CASSLGTNTEAFF
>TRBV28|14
CASSSPDGKNIQYF
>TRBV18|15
CASSPPGSRRNEQFF
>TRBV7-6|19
CASSQSPGQGAGMNTEAFF
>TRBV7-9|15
CASTFLDRGHTEAFF
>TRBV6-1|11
CAISGLAEAFF
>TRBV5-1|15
CASSKPGQLTGELFF
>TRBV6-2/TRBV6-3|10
CASRSSEQFF
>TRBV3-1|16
CASSQGRSLNTGELFF
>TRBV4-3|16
CASSQAGTAGTGELFF
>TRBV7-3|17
CASSLIGGIGNTDTQYF
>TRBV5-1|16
CASSLASVTFTDTQYF
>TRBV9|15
CASSVDSPNTGELFF
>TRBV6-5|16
CASSYSPGGTYNEQFF
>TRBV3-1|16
CASSQEWLPLGGEQFF
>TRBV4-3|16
CASSQEGGLSYNEQFF
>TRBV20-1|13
CSARGQGANEQYF
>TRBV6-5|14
CASSWGNKDSPLHF
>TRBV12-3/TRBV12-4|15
CASSFIQGYYNEQFF
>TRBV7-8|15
CASSFKGSGANVLTF
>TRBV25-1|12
CASSVGDAKQFF
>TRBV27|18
CASSLGNSSPSGANVLTF
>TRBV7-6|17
CASSSTAVRVEREKLFF